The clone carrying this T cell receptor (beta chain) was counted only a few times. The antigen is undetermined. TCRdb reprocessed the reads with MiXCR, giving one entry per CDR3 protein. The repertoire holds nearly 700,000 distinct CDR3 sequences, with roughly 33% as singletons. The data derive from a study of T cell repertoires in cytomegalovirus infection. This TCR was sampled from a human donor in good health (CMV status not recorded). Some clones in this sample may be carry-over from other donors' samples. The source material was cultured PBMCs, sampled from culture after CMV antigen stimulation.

CDR3 nucleotide sequence: TGCAGTGCTAGCCGACTAGCGGGGGCTCCCTCTCAAGAGACCCAGTACTTC. Its protein product is CSASRLAGAPSQETQYF. V and J are TRBV20-1 and TRBJ2-5; 12 bases are a match to TRBD2. Germline V gene lookup returns CDR1 DFQATT and CDR2 SNEGSKA (reference sequence). The CDR3 loop spans 17 amino acids. With V trimmed by 3 bases and J by 2 bases, 10 bases remained unmatched.